This TCR beta chain appears in the sequencing data of a study of CD4 T cells in relation to SARS-CoV-2 and coronaviruses. For the study at large: After nine to eleven days of antigen culture, PBMC TCR beta CDR3s were sequenced. General observations from the study: Compared with monoreactive clones, crossreactive clones showed significantly weaker SARS-CoV-2 expansion.

TCRdb's copy holds only in-frame clones and misses some; the assay was immunoSEQ multiplex PCR. There are around 15,000 clones in the sample; over 65% occur only once, and 8% to 10% lies in the top ten. This clone is labeled as medium-sized. Antigen: not known. Before the COVID-19 pandemic, during about 2010-2018, CD4+ T cells were taken from unexposed donors. Isolation of CD4+ T cells took place after roughly nine days in culture. Germline V CDR1 and CDR2: SGHRS, YFSETQ. This CDR3 spans 14 amino acids. V lost 7 bases to trimming and J lost 8 bases, with 21 bases between them. The TCR sequence derives from a human donor in good health. The sequencing sample was made of CD4+ T cells from PBMCs, cultured in vitro. The J gene is TRBJ1-2, the V gene TRBV5-1; D is unresolved. The chain's CDR3 is CASAPEAFGEGYTF. The CDR3 DNA reads as TGCGCCAGCGCACCTGAGGCCTTTGGGGAGGGCTACACCTTC.